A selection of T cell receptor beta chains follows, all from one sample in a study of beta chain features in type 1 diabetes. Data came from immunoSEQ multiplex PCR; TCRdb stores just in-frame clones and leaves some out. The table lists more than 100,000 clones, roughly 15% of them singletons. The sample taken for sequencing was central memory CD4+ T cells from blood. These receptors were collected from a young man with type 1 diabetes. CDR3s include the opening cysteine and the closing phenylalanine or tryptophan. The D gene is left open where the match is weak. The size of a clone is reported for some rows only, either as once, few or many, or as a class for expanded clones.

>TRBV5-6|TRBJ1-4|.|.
TGTGCCAGCAGCTTGGTGACCGAAGACAATGAAAAACTGTTTTTT
CASSLVTEDNEKLFF
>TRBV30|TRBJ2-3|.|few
TGTGCCTGGACACGGGCGGATTTAGGAGATACGCAGTATTTT
CAWTRADLGDTQYF
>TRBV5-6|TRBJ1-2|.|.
TGTGCCAGCAGCTTGTCGGATGGCTACACCTTC
CASSLSDGYTF
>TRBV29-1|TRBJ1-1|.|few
TGCAGCGTCGCTAGAACAGGTGAAGCTTTCTTT
CSVARTGEAFF
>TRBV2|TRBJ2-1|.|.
TGTGCCAGTGTTCGACTAGTAATCCTCAATGAGCAGTTCTTC
CASVRLVILNEQFF
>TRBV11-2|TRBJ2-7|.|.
TGTGCCAGCAGCTTAGATACCGACGAGCAGTACTTC
CASSLDTDEQYF
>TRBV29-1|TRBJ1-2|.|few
TGCAGCGTTGAAGATCGCAGATATGGCTACACCTTC
CSVEDRRYGYTF
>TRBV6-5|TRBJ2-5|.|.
TGTGCCAGCAGTTACTCTTTCTGGGACCAAGAGACCCAGTACTTC
CASSYSFWDQETQYF
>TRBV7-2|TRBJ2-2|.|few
TGTGCCAGCAGAAAAGCCGGGAAGAAGAACACCGGGGAGCTGTTTTTT
CASRKAGKKNTGELFF
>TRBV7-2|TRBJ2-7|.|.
TGTGCCAGCAGCCCCGACACCGGCTCCTACGAGCAGTACTTC
CASSPDTGSYEQYF
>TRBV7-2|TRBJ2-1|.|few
TGTGCCAGCAGCTTGACGGACTATGAGCAGTTCTTC
CASSLTDYEQFF
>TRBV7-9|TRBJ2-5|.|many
TGTGCCAGCGGAAGGGATGATAGGCAAGAGACCCAGTACTTC
CASGRDDRQETQYF
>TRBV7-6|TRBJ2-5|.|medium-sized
TGTGCCAGCAGCTTAGGCGGCAGGGCGAGGGTAGAGACCCAGTACTTC
CASSLGGRARVETQYF
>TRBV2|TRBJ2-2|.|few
TGTGCCAGCAGTGACGGAGCCTGGACGGGCGGGGAGCTGTTTTTT
CASSDGAWTGGELFF
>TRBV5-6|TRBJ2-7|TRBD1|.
TGTGCCAGCAGCTTGCGAGGACAGGGGACCTACGAGCAGTACTTC
CASSLRGQGTYEQYF
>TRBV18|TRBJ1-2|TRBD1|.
TGTGCCAGCTCCCCCGGGACAGAACCCGGATATGGCTACACCTTC
CASSPGTEPGYGYTF
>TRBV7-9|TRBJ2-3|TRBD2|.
TGTGCCAGCAGCTTGTCTAGCGGGATTTACACAGATACGCAGTATTTT
CASSLSSGIYTDTQYF
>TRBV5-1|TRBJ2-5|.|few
TGCGCCAGCAGACCCGGACAGTCAGAGACCCAGTACTTC
CASRPGQSETQYF
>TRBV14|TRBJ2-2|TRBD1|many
TGTGCCAGCAGCCGGGGACAGGGTATTCGGACCGGGGAGCTGTTTTTT
CASSRGQGIRTGELFF
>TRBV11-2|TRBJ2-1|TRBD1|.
TGTGCCAGCAGCCAAGACAGGGGGTCCTACAATGAGCAGTTCTTC
CASSQDRGSYNEQFF
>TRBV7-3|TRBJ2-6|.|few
TGTGCCAGCAGCTCTCAAGGTGGGGCCAACGTCCTGACTTTC
CASSSQGGANVLTF
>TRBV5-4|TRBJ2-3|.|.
TGTGCCAGCAGCGGGACCGGGACAAGGCAGTATTTT
CASSGTGTRQYF
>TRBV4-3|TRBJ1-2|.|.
TGCGCCAGCAGCCAAGGCCTTAACAGTTATGGCTACACCTTC
CASSQGLNSYGYTF
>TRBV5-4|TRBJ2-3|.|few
TGTGCCAGCAGCTTGGACCAGCGGGCCACAGATACGCAGTATTTT
CASSLDQRATDTQYF
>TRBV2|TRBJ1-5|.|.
TGTGCCAGCAGTGAAGGGGGGCTGGGCAATCAGCCCCAGCATTTT
CASSEGGLGNQPQHF
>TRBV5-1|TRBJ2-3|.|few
TGCGCCAGCAGCTTAGACACAGATACGCAGTATTTT
CASSLDTDTQYF
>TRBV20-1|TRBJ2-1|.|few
TGCAGTGCCTTCCGGGAGCCGGGCCGGTTCTTC
CSAFREPGRFF
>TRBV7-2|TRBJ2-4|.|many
TGTGCCAGCAGCTTATTAATGGAAGACATTCAGTACTTC
CASSLLMEDIQYF
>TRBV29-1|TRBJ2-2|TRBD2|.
TGCAGCGCCTCTAGCGGGGGTGACGGGGAGCTGTTTTTT
CSASSGGDGELFF
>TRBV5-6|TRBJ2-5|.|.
TGTGCCAGCAGCGTTCTCGACGCAATACAAGAGACCCAGTACTTC
CASSVLDAIQETQYF
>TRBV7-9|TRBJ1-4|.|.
TGTGCCAGCAGCCGGGGAGCTAATGAAAAACTGTTTTTT
CASSRGANEKLFF
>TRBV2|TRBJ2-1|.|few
TGTGCCAGCAGTGAACGGCGGGTAGGCGATGAGCAGTTCTTC
CASSERRVGDEQFF
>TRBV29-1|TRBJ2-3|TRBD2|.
TGCAGCGTTGAAGTGGGCGGGGGGGCAGATACGCAGTATTTT
CSVEVGGGADTQYF
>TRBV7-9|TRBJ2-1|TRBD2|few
TGTGCCAGCAGCCGAATTGCGGGGGATGAGCAGTTCTTC
CASSRIAGDEQFF
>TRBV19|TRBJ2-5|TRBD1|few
TGTGCCAGTAGTATAAGGACAGGACAAGAGACCCAGTACTTC
CASSIRTGQETQYF
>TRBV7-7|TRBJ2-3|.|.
TGTGCTAGCAGCCGCAGGCCAGGGGATGATACGCAGTATTTT
CASSRRPGDDTQYF
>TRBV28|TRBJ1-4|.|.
TGTGCCACCTACGGTGAAAAACTGTTTTTT
CATYGEKLFF
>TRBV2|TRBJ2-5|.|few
TGTGCCAGCAGGCCCACTGGAGGGACCCAGTACTTC
CASRPTGGTQYF
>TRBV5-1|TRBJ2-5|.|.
TGCGCCAGCAGCTTGGTAGGAAGACAAGAGACCCAGTACTTC
CASSLVGRQETQYF
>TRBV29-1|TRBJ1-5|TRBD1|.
TGCAGCGCTAGCCTTGGACAGGGGAATCAGCCCCAGCATTTT
CSASLGQGNQPQHF
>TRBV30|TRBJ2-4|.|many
.
CAWTRGVAGGSGYF
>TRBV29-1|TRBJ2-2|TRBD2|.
TGCAGCGTTGGGGGACTAGGCCGCAGCGAACATACCGGGGAGCTGTTTTTT
CSVGGLGRSEHTGELFF
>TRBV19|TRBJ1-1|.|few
TGTGCCAGTAGTTTATTCGGAGATCTGAACACTGAAGCTTTCTTT
CASSLFGDLNTEAFF
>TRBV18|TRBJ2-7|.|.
TGTGCCAGCTCACCTGCCCTGACAGCTGCCTACGAGCAGTACTTC
CASSPALTAAYEQYF
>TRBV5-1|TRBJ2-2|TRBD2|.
TGCGCCAGCAGCCCGAGGGGTGTACTAGCGCAGGACACCGGGGAGCTGTTTTTT
CASSPRGVLAQDTGELFF
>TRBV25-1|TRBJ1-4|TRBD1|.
TGTGCCAGCAGTGACAGGGGGCGCGAAAAACTGTTTTTT
CASSDRGREKLFF
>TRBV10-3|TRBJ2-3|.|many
TGTGCCATCAGTACGCCAGGGGAAGATACGCAGTATTTT
CAISTPGEDTQYF
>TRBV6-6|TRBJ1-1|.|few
TGTGCCAGCAGCAAGGCCGGGACACTAAACACTGAAGCTTTCTTT
CASSKAGTLNTEAFF
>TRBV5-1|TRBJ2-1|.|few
TGCGCCAGCAGCTTTTCCGGACAAGGTAGGGATGAGCAGTTCTTC
CASSFSGQGRDEQFF
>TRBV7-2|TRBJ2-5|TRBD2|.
TGTGCCAGCAGCTGGAACGGACTAGCGAAAGAGACCCAGTACTTC
CASSWNGLAKETQYF
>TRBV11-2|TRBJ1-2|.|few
TGTGCCAGCAGCTTAGATCAGGAGGGGAATGGCTACACCTTC
CASSLDQEGNGYTF
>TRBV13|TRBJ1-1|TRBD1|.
TGTGCCAGCAGCTTAGGACAGGGGGCTATGAACACTGAAGCTTTCTTT
CASSLGQGAMNTEAFF
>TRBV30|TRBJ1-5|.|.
TGTGCCTGGAGTGTAGGTGCCGGCAATCAGCCCCAGCATTTT
CAWSVGAGNQPQHF
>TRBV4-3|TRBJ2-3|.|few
TGCGCCAGCAGCTCAGGGGGGGGACTTTTCACAGATACGCAGTATTTT
CASSSGGGLFTDTQYF
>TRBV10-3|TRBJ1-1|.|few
TGTGCCATCAGGAATACAGGGATGGGGAACACTGAAGCTTTCTTT
CAIRNTGMGNTEAFF